The 26 T cell receptor beta chains given below trace back to one sample, sequenced in a study of cytomegalovirus exposure and HLA in healthy donors. The table came from immunoSEQ multiplex PCR; TCRdb's copy has only in-frame clones and leaves some out. The sample carries over 150,000 clones, approximately 86% recorded once. Input material: PBMCs. The receptors shown here come from a man younger than 35 in good health and CMV-seropositive.

This sequence joins TRBV30 and TRBJ2-7, with 7 bases fitting TRBD2. Unmatched junction bases numbered 7, after V lost 3 bases and J lost 2 bases. The germline V gene has CDR1 GTSNPN and CDR2 SVGIG (reference sequence). The CDR3 length is 14 residues. CDR3 nucleotide sequence: TGTGCCTGGAGCGCTAGCGGACCAGCCTACGAGCAGTACTTC. Translation: CAWSASGPAYEQYF.

The chain is built from TRBV7-7 and TRBJ2-3; D is perhaps TRBD2 (7 bases). Trimming took 4 bases from V and 5 from J, leaving 13 bases between them. Per germline, CDR1 SSHAT and CDR2 FNYEAQ (reference sequence). The CDR3 totals 14 residues. CDR3 loop: CASSSGGLEDTQYF. In DNA form, the CDR3 reads TGTGCCAGCAGCTCCGGGGGGCTGGAAGATACGCAGTATTTT.

V and J are TRBV7-2 and TRBJ2-3, with D possibly being TRBD1 (5 bases). Trimming removed 4 bases at V and 6 bases at J, with 14 bases between. Germline V CDR1 and CDR2: SGHTA, FQGNSA. The CDR3 has 14 residues. CDR3 sequence: CASSYDLSGDTQYF. CDR3 nucleotides: TGTGCCAGCAGCTATGACCTCTCAGGGGATACGCAGTATTTT.

The chain combines TRBV7-2 with TRBJ1-6; D is ambiguous. V shed 3 bases and J shed 0 bases, with 9 bases lying between them. The CDR3 contains 16 residues. In germline, CDR1 is SGHTA, CDR2 FQGNSA. The CDR3 bases are TGTGCCAGCAGCTTTTACGCGAGCTCCTATAATTCACCCCTCCACTTT. Its protein product is CASSFYASSYNSPLHF.

This chain links TRBV4-3 with TRBJ2-7, with a weak D call TRBD1 (6 bases). V shed 1 base and J shed 10 bases, with 23 bases lying between them. CDR3 length equals 16 residues. CDR1 is LGHNA and CDR2 is YSLEER in the germline V gene. The CDR3 region is CASSQGDATPSRGQYF. Here the CDR3 DNA reads TGCGCCAGCAGCCAAGGGGACGCTACGCCCTCCAGGGGCCAGTACTTC.

The rearrangement uses TRBV21-1 and TRBJ1-2. TRBV21-1 is a pseudogene. CDR3 size: 14 residues. CDR3 nucleotides: TGTGCCAGCAGCAAAGACTGTCAGGGAGGCGGCTACACCTTC. This gives the protein CASSKDCQGGGYTF.

The CDR3 sequence: CASSLSYQESNYGYTF. The CDR3 DNA is TGTGCCAGCAGCTTAAGTTACCAGGAATCTAACTATGGCTACACCTTC. The rearrangement uses TRBV11-2 and TRBJ1-2; D gene unclear. V shed 2 bases and J shed 0 bases, with 13 bases lying between them. CDR1 and CDR2 from the germline V gene are SGHAT and FQNNGV. The CDR3 has 16 amino acids.

The chain employs TRBV11-3 and TRBJ2-3, with TRBD2 matching 11 bases. The CDR3 spans 15 residues. With 3 bases clipped from V and 3 bases from J, the junction kept 2 bases outside the gene matches. Germline V gene sequence: CDR1 SGHNT, CDR2 YENEEA. CDR3 nucleotide sequence: TGTGCCAGCAGCTTTAGCGGGGGGGCGACAGATACGCAGTATTTT. Its translation is CASSFSGGATDTQYF.

The chain is built from TRBV7-9 and TRBJ1-2; 9 bases are a match to TRBD1. Germline loops: CDR1 SEHNR, CDR2 FQNEAQ (reference sequence). J was trimmed by 0 bases and V by 5 bases; bases with no gene match: 4. There are 15 residues in the CDR3. The CDR3 here is CASSPWTGANYGYTF. The CDR3 nucleotides read TGTGCCAGCAGCCCATGGACAGGGGCTAACTATGGCTACACCTTC.

The chain uses TRBV6-6 and TRBJ1-3; 8 bases match TRBD1. The germline gives CDR1 MNHNY, CDR2 SVGAGI (reference sequence). The CDR3 length is 14 residues. V was clipped by 6 bases and J by 2 bases; unmatched bases: 3. Here the CDR3 DNA reads TGTGCCAGCAGAAGGACAGGGACTGGAAACACCATATATTTT. This encodes CASRRTGTGNTIYF.

The rearrangement uses TRBV6-5 and TRBJ2-7; 8 nucleotides align to TRBD1. The length of the CDR3 is 14 residues. Germline V gene data show CDR1 as MNHEY and CDR2 as SVGAGI. J gave up 6 bases and V 5 bases, and 9 bases lay outside the gene matches. The CDR3 bases are TGTGCCAGCAGTCAGGGGGCACAGGTTCCCGAGCAGTACTTC. Protein: CASSQGAQVPEQYF.

This clone was observed once. At the DNA level, this CDR3 is encoded by other sequences in the same sample as well. V gene TRBV2 combines with J gene TRBJ1-1, with 9 positions matching TRBD1. This CDR3 is built from 14 residues. J gave up 5 bases and V 6 bases, and 7 bases lay outside the gene matches. In germline, CDR1 is SNHLY, CDR2 FYNNEI. The CDR3 reads CASRYRGLNTEAFF. In DNA, the CDR3 is TGTGCCAGCAGGTACAGGGGGCTAAATACTGAAGCTTTCTTT.

The chain links TRBV18 to TRBJ2-3, with 8 bases fitting TRBD2. V lost 0 bases, J lost 0 bases, and 5 bases stayed unmatched. Per germline, CDR1 KGHSH and CDR2 LQKENI. CDR3 length: 17 amino acids. The DNA of the CDR3 is TGTGCCAGCTCACCACCGGTATGGACTAGCAGCACAGATACGCAGTATTTT. It codes for CASSPPVWTSSTDTQYF.

V and J are TRBV5-6 and TRBJ1-5; a possible D gene is TRBD1 (5 bases). Per the germline V gene, CDR1 is SGHDT and CDR2 is YYEEEE. V shed 4 bases and J shed 0 bases, with 14 bases lying between them. The CDR3 runs to 16 residues. CDR3 nucleotides: TGTGCCAGCAGCGCGTGGGGGGGTCTTAGCAATCAGCCCCAGCATTTT. It codes for CASSAWGGLSNQPQHF.

This sequence joins TRBV5-6 and TRBJ1-2; 7 bases line up with TRBD1. CDR1 is SGHDT and CDR2 is YYEEEE in the germline V gene. The CDR3 consists of 14 residues. J lost 0 bases, V lost 7 bases, and 6 bases had no gene match. CDR3 DNA sequence: TGTGCCAGCGGGTGGGACAGTTCTAACTATGGCTACACCTTC. Protein: CASGWDSSNYGYTF.

The rearrangement uses TRBV15 and TRBJ2-6; TRBD1 matches 7 bases. CDR1 is LNHNV, CDR2 YYDKDF, per germline (reference sequence). The CDR3 covers 19 residues. The V gene end was trimmed by 1 base and the J gene end by 0 bases; junction bases not matched to a gene: 9. CDR3 in amino acids: CATSRGLGQPTSGANVLTF. CDR3 coding DNA: TGTGCCACCAGCAGAGGGTTGGGACAGCCGACCTCTGGGGCCAACGTCCTGACTTTC.

This clone has more than one count but fewer than ten. The chain recombines TRBV5-1 with TRBJ1-2; perhaps TRBD1 as D (6 bases). CDR1 is SGHRS, CDR2 YFSETQ, per germline. The CDR3 has 16 residues. Trimming took 0 bases from V and 2 from J, leaving 14 bases between them. The CDR3: CASSLARQGLNYGYTF. CDR3 coding DNA: TGCGCCAGCAGCTTGGCCCGTCAGGGGTTGAACTATGGCTACACCTTC.

V gene TRBV15 combines with J gene TRBJ2-2; 10 nucleotides align to TRBD2. This CDR3 is 19 amino acids long. The germline V gene has CDR1 LNHNV and CDR2 YYDKDF (reference sequence). Trimming cost V 1 base and J 4 bases; bases outside gene matches: 12. In nucleotides, the CDR3 is TGTGCCACCAGCAGAGGGAGGGCTAGCGGGAGCATCGTCACCGGGGAGCTGTTTTTT. Translating gives CATSRGRASGSIVTGELFF.

The chain has TRBV4-1 and TRBJ1-2; 10 bases fit TRBD1. Germline V gene lookup returns CDR1 MGHRA and CDR2 YSYEKL. V lost 3 bases and J lost 7; bases outside the gene matches: 8. There are 15 residues in the CDR3. The CDR3 protein is CASSQAGTGVGGYTF. In nucleotides, the CDR3 is TGCGCCAGCAGCCAGGCCGGGACAGGGGTTGGTGGCTACACCTTC.

The rearrangement uses TRBV1 and TRBJ2-3; the table gives TRBD2 as D, unverified against the DNA. TRBV1 is a pseudogene. This CDR3 has 16 amino acids. The CDR3: CTSSQESGTGTDTQYF. The CDR3 nucleotides read TGCACCAGCAGCCAAGAGAGCGGGACCGGCACAGATACGCAGTATTTT.

The chain employs TRBV9 and TRBJ2-1, with 7 bases identical to TRBD1. The CDR3 extends over 14 amino acids. The junction had 5 bases not matched to a gene; V was cut back by 4 bases and J by 4 bases. Looked up from germline, CDR1 is SGDLS and CDR2 is YYNGEE. The CDR3 is CASSRTRGYNEQFF. The CDR3 coding sequence is TGTGCCAGCAGCCGGACCAGGGGGTACAATGAGCAGTTCTTC.

About this clone: One junction end disagrees with the germline gene, perhaps due to a read error. This chain connects TRBV13 to TRBJ1-2, with a tentative D call TRBD1 (5 bases). The germline V gene has CDR1 PRHDT and CDR2 FYEKMQ (reference sequence). The CDR3 length is 14 residues. CDR3 protein: CASSVGSWGHGYTF. The CDR3 coding sequence is TGTGCCAGCAGCGTAGGATCCTGGGGCCATGGCTACACCTTC.

The J gene is TRBJ1-2, the V gene TRBV27; TRBD1 matches 10 bases. V lost 4 bases and J lost 2; bases outside the gene matches: 10. Per germline, CDR1 MNHEY and CDR2 SMNVEV (reference sequence). The CDR3 spans 17 residues. CDR3 in amino acids: CASSSLGGQGSNYGYTF. For the CDR3, the DNA is TGTGCCAGCAGTTCCCTTGGGGGACAGGGGTCGAACTATGGCTACACCTTC.

V usage is TRBV10-3 and J usage is TRBJ2-7; TRBD2 is a possible D gene (5 bases). The CDR3 runs to 14 residues. V lost 5 bases, J lost 9 bases, and 20 bases lay in between. Germline assignment: CDR1 ENHRY and CDR2 SYGVKD. CDR3 DNA sequence: TGTGCCATCAGTCAACCGCGTACGGGCGGGTGGCAGTACTTC. Translated: CAISQPRTGGWQYF.

In this sample, this clone turned up a few times. This rearrangement joins TRBV4-3 to TRBJ1-4; possible D gene TRBD1, 5 bases. This CDR3 has 15 residues. Germline V gene sequence: CDR1 LGHNA, CDR2 YSLEER. V was shortened by 1 base and J by 8 bases, with 14 bases between the two germline ends. In DNA form, the CDR3 reads TGCGCCAGCAGCCAAGCCCGGGGGGGATCCGAAAAACTGTTTTTT. This sequence encodes CASSQARGGSEKLFF.

This chain links TRBV6-5 with TRBJ1-2; D uncertain. CDR3 size: 14 residues. In germline, CDR1 is MNHEY, CDR2 SVGAGI. V lost 0 bases, J lost 2 bases, and 7 bases lay in between. The CDR3 DNA sequence: TGTGCCAGCAGTTACTCGACACCGAACTATGGCTACACCTTC. It codes for CASSYSTPNYGYTF.